This T cell receptor (beta chain) was obtained from a study of T cell repertoires in cytomegalovirus infection. About the research overall: Both CMV infection and a matching HLA type were indicated by public TCR beta signatures.

The study's findings and limits: Of the TCR beta families, the public ones yielded a cumulative frequency that identified carriers of CMV plus the relevant HLA.

This clonotype was seen many times. What it binds is not known. MiXCR, run by TCRdb on the reads, gives a single entry per CDR3 protein. The sample includes about 490,000 distinct CDR3 sequences, roughly 10% seen only once; the top ten take about 9.4%. What was sequenced was PBMCs. The receptor was derived from a human donor in good health (CMV status not recorded). Some clones in this sample may be carry-over from other donors' samples.

CDR3 DNA: TGTGCCAGCGGTTCTAGCGGGGGGGGAGAGACCCAGTACTTC. This codes for CASGSSGGGETQYF. This chain links TRBV6-1 with TRBJ2-5; 12 bases agree with TRBD2. The J segment lost 4 bases and the V segment lost 8 bases, leaving 5 bases of the junction unmatched. The germline CDR1 and CDR2 sequences are MNHNS and SASEGT. This CDR3 comprises 14 residues.